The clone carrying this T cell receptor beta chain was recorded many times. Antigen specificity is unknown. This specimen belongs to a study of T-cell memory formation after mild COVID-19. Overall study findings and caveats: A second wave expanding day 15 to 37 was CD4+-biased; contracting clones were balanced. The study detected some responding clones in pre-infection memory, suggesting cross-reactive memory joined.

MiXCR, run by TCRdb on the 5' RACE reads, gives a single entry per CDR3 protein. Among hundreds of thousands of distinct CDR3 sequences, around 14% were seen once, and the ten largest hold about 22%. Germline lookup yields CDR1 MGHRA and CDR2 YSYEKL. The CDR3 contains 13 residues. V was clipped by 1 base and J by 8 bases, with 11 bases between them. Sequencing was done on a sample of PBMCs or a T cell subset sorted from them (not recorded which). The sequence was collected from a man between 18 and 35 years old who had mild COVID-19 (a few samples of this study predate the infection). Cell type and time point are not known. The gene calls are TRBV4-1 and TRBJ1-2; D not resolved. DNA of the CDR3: TGCGCCAGCAGCCAAGGAGGGTGGAAGGGCTACACCTTC. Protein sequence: CASSQGGWKGYTF.